The 26 T cell receptor beta chains listed next were all sequenced from one sample in a study of T cell repertoires in cytomegalovirus infection (dated by TCRdb to between 2018 and 2020). The treatment or condition label for this specimen denotes: in vitro stimulation with specific CMV peptide epitopes to enrich CMV-specific T cells. TCRdb names Illumina HiSeq 1500 as the instrument used. TCRdb passed the public sequencing reads through fastp at Q25 and MiXCR, retaining productive beta sequences. One record per CDR3 amino acid sequence lists the most common genes and DNA. In all, the sample holds a few hundred thousand distinct CDR3 sequences, and 42% of those were seen once. The top ten clonotypes cover 35% to 50% of the sample. No antigen has been assigned to these receptors. Specimen: cultured PBMCs, collected from culture after CMV antigen stimulation. Receptors originate from a human donor in good health (CMV status not recorded). Some clones in this sample may be carry-over from other donors' samples.

The chain joins TRBV6-8 to TRBJ2-7, with TRBD2 identical over 9 bases. The trim removed 5 bases at V and 5 bases at J, leaving 10 bases unmatched. There are 15 residues in the CDR3. Germline lookup yields CDR1 MNHGY and CDR2 SAAAGT. The CDR3 here is CASSAHRREGDEQYF. DNA of the CDR3: TGTGCCAGCAGTGCTCACCGGCGGGAGGGAGACGAGCAGTACTTC.

This clonotype has ten or more counts. This rearrangement joins TRBV7-2 to TRBJ2-2; unclear D gene. V was shortened by 1 base and J by 7 bases, with 10 bases between the two germline ends. The CDR3 length is 14 residues. Germline CDR1 SGHTA, CDR2 FQGNSA. The CDR3 nucleotides are TGTGCCAGCAGCTTAGGACTTGCAAGCGGGGAGCTGTTTTTT. This translates into CASSLGLASGELFF. Based on the CDR3 plus reference TRBV7-2 and TRBJ2-2, the full variable domain is GAGVSQSPSNKVTEKGKDVELRCDPISGHTALYWYRQSLGQGLEFLIYFQGNSAPDKSGLPSDRFSAERTGGSVSTLTIQRTQQEDSAVYLCASSLGLASGELFFGEGSRLTVL.

The genes are TRBV7-2 and TRBJ1-3; D remains unclear. Germline loops: CDR1 SGHTA, CDR2 FQGNSA. CDR3 size: 15 residues. V gave up 4 bases and J gave up 0 bases, with 10 bases separating them. The CDR3 reads CASSSDLSSGNTIYF. For the CDR3, the DNA is TGTGCCAGCAGCTCCGACTTGAGCTCTGGAAACACCATATATTTT. The whole variable domain, remainder taken from reference TRBV7-2 and TRBJ1-3, is GAGVSQSPSNKVTEKGKDVELRCDPISGHTALYWYRQSLGQGLEFLIYFQGNSAPDKSGLPSDRFSAERTGGSVSTLTIQRTQQEDSAVYLCASSSDLSSGNTIYFGEGSWLTVV.

The chain combines TRBV7-8 with TRBJ2-1; possibly TRBD2 for D (6 bases). The length of the CDR3 is 16 residues. V lost 2 bases and J lost 3, with 14 bases in between. Per the germline V gene, CDR1 is SGHVS and CDR2 is FQNEAQ. CDR3 region: CASSLRGGRNYNEQFF. The CDR3 DNA reads as TGTGCCAGCAGCTTAAGGGGAGGCCGGAACTACAATGAGCAGTTCTTC.

The chain has TRBV27 and TRBJ1-6; D remains ambiguous. The germline V and J ends were trimmed by 1 base and 0 bases, with 10 bases remaining between them. Per germline, CDR1 MNHEY and CDR2 SMNVEV (reference sequence). The CDR3 runs 17 residues. CDR3 loop: CASSLFSPSSYNSPLHF. In nucleotides, the CDR3 is TGTGCCAGCAGTTTATTCTCCCCTAGCTCCTATAATTCACCCCTCCACTTT.

There are a few counts of this clonotype. This chain joins TRBV6-1 and TRBJ2-1, with D perhaps being TRBD1 or TRBD2 (5 bases each). The V gene lost 7 bases and the J gene lost 8 bases, with 15 bases spanning the gap. This CDR3 region has 13 residues. Germline V lookup: CDR1 MNHNS, CDR2 SASEGT. CDR3: CASKPGPRDEQFF. DNA for the CDR3: TGTGCCAGCAAGCCGGGGCCCCGGGATGAGCAGTTCTTC.

CDR3 loop: CSARENDGPQHF. In DNA, the CDR3 is TGCAGTGCTAGAGAAAACGACGGCCCCCAGCATTTT. V gene TRBV20-1 combines with J gene TRBJ1-5; no firm D call. Germline V gene lookup returns CDR1 DFQATT and CDR2 SNEGSKA (reference sequence). Trimming took 0 bases from V and 10 from J, leaving 10 bases between them. The CDR3 extends over 12 amino acids.

The rearrangement uses TRBV20-1 and TRBJ1-2; 9 bases are a match to TRBD1. The V gene end was trimmed by 1 base and the J gene end by 6 bases; junction bases not matched to a gene: 6. The CDR3 extends over 14 amino acids. Germline CDR1 DFQATT, CDR2 SNEGSKA (reference sequence). The CDR3 reads CSARVPQGADGYTF. The CDR3 DNA follows: TGCAGTGCTAGAGTTCCACAGGGGGCGGATGGCTACACCTTC.

This sequence joins TRBV19 and TRBJ2-7, with D possibly called TRBD1 or TRBD2 (5 bases each). There are 14 residues in the CDR3. The V end lost 5 bases, the J end lost 4 bases, and 15 bases lay between the germline ends. Per germline, CDR1 LNHDA and CDR2 SQIVND (reference sequence). The CDR3 is CASSSPRDPYEQYF. CDR3 nucleotide sequence: TGTGCCAGTAGTTCCCCCAGGGACCCATACGAGCAGTACTTC.

This clonotype was found a few times. The rearrangement joins TRBV29-1 to TRBJ2-1; the match to TRBD2 covers 7 bases. After removal of 8 bases from V and 10 bases from J, the junction contained 8 bases not matched to a gene. Per germline, CDR1 SQVTM and CDR2 ANQGSEA. This CDR3 is built from 11 residues. The CDR3 sequence is CSFPTGREQFF. In DNA form, the CDR3 reads TGCAGCTTCCCAACCGGGAGGGAGCAGTTCTTC.

V usage is TRBV18 and J usage is TRBJ1-6; D might be TRBD1 (6 bases). V lost 3 bases and J lost 6, with 12 bases in between. This CDR3 comprises 15 residues. The germline V gene encodes CDR1 KGHSH and CDR2 LQKENI. The CDR3 nucleotides are TGTGCCAGCTCACCTGTGGGGGCAGTTAATTCACCCCTCCACTTT. Protein sequence: CASSPVGAVNSPLHF.

This clonotype was picked up a small number of times. This chain connects TRBV12-3 or TRBV12-4 to TRBJ2-7; no clear D. CDR3 length equals 12 residues. V shed 6 bases and J shed 3 bases, with 9 bases lying between them. In DNA, the CDR3 is TGTGCCAGCAGCCGCCGAGGCTACGAGCAGTACTTC. Protein: CASSRRGYEQYF.

This clonotype was recorded at least ten times. V and J are TRBV7-6 and TRBJ2-3, with 8 nucleotides matching TRBD2. Germline lookup yields CDR1 SGHVS and CDR2 FNYEAQ. The CDR3 has 13 residues. Trimming cost V 5 bases and J 9 bases; bases outside gene matches: 7. CDR3 protein: CASSPGTSGTQYF. CDR3 nucleotides: TGTGCCAGCAGCCCCGGGACTAGTGGCACGCAGTATTTT.

This rearrangement joins TRBV3-1 to TRBJ1-6; 8 bases line up with TRBD1. Trimming took 5 bases from V and 9 from J; bases not matched to a gene: 12. Germline V lookup: CDR1 LGHDT, CDR2 YNNKEL (reference sequence). The CDR3 spans 16 residues. The CDR3 sequence: CASSVGMDRVFSPLHF. CDR3 sequence (DNA): TGTGCCAGCAGCGTAGGAATGGACAGGGTTTTTTCACCCCTCCACTTT.

This clonotype was detected only a few times. This chain connects TRBV7-9 to TRBJ2-2; D is perhaps TRBD2 (5 bases). This CDR3 is built from 14 residues. Germline CDR1 reads SEHNR; CDR2 reads FQNEAQ (reference sequence). With 5 bases removed from V and 4 bases from J, the gap between germline ends came to 11 bases. CDR3 sequence reads: CASSPGSATGELFF. The CDR3 bases are TGTGCCAGCAGCCCTGGGAGTGCCACCGGGGAGCTGTTTTTT.

The sample holds a few counts of this clonotype. The genes are TRBV6-6 and TRBJ2-1; D may be TRBD2 (7 bases). Germline-derived CDR1 and CDR2 are MNHNY and SVGAGI (reference sequence). The CDR3 runs 14 residues. Trimming pared 6 bases from V and 9 bases from J, leaving 18 bases between. The CDR3, as DNA: TGTGCCAGCAGCCGTGAGGAGGGGGGGCTTGAGCAGTTCTTC. Translated, it gives CASSREEGGLEQFF.

V gene TRBV4-1 combines with J gene TRBJ2-1; 9 nucleotides line up with TRBD1. This CDR3 comprises 16 residues. The germline V gene has CDR1 MGHRA and CDR2 YSYEKL. The V segment lost 4 bases and the J segment 8 bases; nucleotides outside the gene matches: 12. CDR3 protein: CASSRRGQGNEDEQFF. For the CDR3, the DNA is TGCGCCAGCAGCCGCCGGGGACAGGGCAATGAGGATGAGCAGTTCTTC.

This clonotype appeared many times. The chain couples TRBV7-8 to TRBJ2-3; D remains ambiguous. The CDR3 extends over 12 amino acids. Germline values: CDR1 SGHVS, CDR2 FQNEAQ. With 4 bases removed from V and 2 bases from J, the gap between germline ends came to 4 bases. The CDR3 is CASSYHTDTQYF. CDR3 sequence (DNA): TGTGCCAGCAGCTACCACACAGATACGCAGTATTTT.

A remark on this clonotype: Compared with germline, one end of the junction differs, possibly owing to a read error. The gene calls are TRBV7-2 and TRBJ2-3; TRBD2 matches at 8 bases. The germline CDR1 and CDR2 sequences are SGHTA and FQGNSA. The CDR3 has 13 amino acids. The CDR3 nucleotides read TGTGCCAGCAGCTTAGCTTCTGGGACTAGTTGTGATTTT. Protein product: CASSLASGTSCDF.

This clonotype was seen more than once but under ten times. V usage is TRBV24-1 and J usage is TRBJ2-1; D is ambiguous. This CDR3 is built from 13 residues. Per the germline V gene, CDR1 is KGHDR and CDR2 is SFDVKD. The V and J ends lost 3 bases and 4 bases respectively, with 6 bases between them. CDR3 sequence reads: CATSDITYNEQFF. CDR3 nucleotides: TGTGCCACCAGTGATATCACATACAATGAGCAGTTCTTC.

The chain employs TRBV29-1 and TRBJ2-7; D is possibly TRBD1 or TRBD2 (5 bases each). Germline CDR1 and CDR2: SQVTM and ANQGSEA. With 0 bases removed from V and 8 bases from J, the gap between germline ends came to 11 bases. The CDR3 has 12 amino acids. CDR3: CSVEETGGKQYF. The CDR3 nucleotides read TGCAGCGTTGAAGAAACAGGAGGCAAGCAGTACTTC.

V and J are TRBV6-2 or TRBV6-3 and TRBJ2-1; 9 nucleotides match TRBD2. This CDR3 comprises 19 residues. J lost 7 bases, V lost 3 bases, and 19 bases had no gene match. Looked up from germline, CDR1 is MNHEY and CDR2 is SVGEGT. The CDR3 nucleotides are TGTGCCAGCAGTTATCCCCGGGGAGCGGGAGGCGGGGTGTGGAATGAGCAGTTCTTC. Amino acid sequence: CASSYPRGAGGGVWNEQFF.

The gene calls are TRBV28 and TRBJ1-5; D uncertain. The CDR3 totals 14 residues. Germline values: CDR1 MDHEN, CDR2 SYDVKM. The germline V and J ends were trimmed by 6 bases and 3 bases, with 12 bases remaining between them. CDR3 region: CASRNPRFNQPQHF. CDR3 coding DNA: TGTGCCAGCAGGAACCCACGATTCAATCAGCCCCAGCATTTT. The variable domain in full, with the rest retrieved from reference TRBV28 and TRBJ1-5, is DVKVTQSSRYLVKRTGEKVFLECVQDMDHENMFWYRQDPGLGLRLIYFSYDVKMKEKGDIPEGYSVSREKKERFSLILESASTNQTSMYLCASRNPRFNQPQHFGDGTRLSIL.

V usage is TRBV6-8 and J usage is TRBJ2-5; 10 nucleotides line up with TRBD1. Trimming took 0 bases from V and 1 from J; bases not matched to a gene: 11. Germline V gene lookup returns CDR1 MNHGY and CDR2 SAAAGT. The CDR3 has 19 residues. In DNA form, the CDR3 reads TGTGCCAGCAGTTACTCTGGACTCGGGACAGGGGAGGGCCAAGAGACCCAGTACTTC. Protein sequence: CASSYSGLGTGEGQETQYF.

V usage is TRBV28 and J usage is TRBJ2-7, with TRBD1 matching 10 bases. V trimming: 6 bases; J trimming: 7 bases; junction bases outside the gene matches: 15. CDR3 size: 16 residues. Germline assignment: CDR1 MDHEN and CDR2 SYDVKM. CDR3 residues: CASSLLGQGGSGEQYF. Written as DNA, the CDR3 is TGTGCCAGCAGCCTCCTTGGACAGGGGGGGTCGGGGGAGCAGTACTTC.

This sequence joins TRBV20-1 and TRBJ1-4; 7 positions agree with TRBD1. The CDR3 runs 14 residues. With 6 bases clipped from V and 0 bases from J, the junction kept 4 bases outside the gene matches. Germline V CDR1 and CDR2: DFQATT, SNEGSKA (reference sequence). The CDR3 coding sequence is TGCAGTGCCCAACAGGGGACAACTAATGAAAAACTGTTTTTT. It is translated as CSAQQGTTNEKLFF.